These T cell receptor beta chains were read from a single sample in a study of blood T cell repertoires in COVID-19. Sequencing was performed with immunoSEQ multiplex PCR; in TCRdb, only in-frame clones are kept and a portion is missing. The profile shows approximately 50,000 clones, about 80% of them singletons. The specimen sequenced was peripheral blood. The source is an older man with acute or convalescent COVID-19. Both conserved end residues are part of each CDR3. A D gene is named only where the DNA matches it firmly. Size values are once, few and many counts, or a class for expanded clones, and some rows have none.

cdr3_length	v_call	j_call	d_call	clone_size	cdr3_aa	cdr3_nt
16	TRBV4-1	TRBJ2-5	TRBD1	.	CASSTYRGIIQETQYF	TGCGCCAGCAGCACCTACAGGGGGATCATCCAAGAGACCCAGTACTTC
13	TRBV6-2/TRBV6-3	TRBJ2-5	TRBD2	.	CASSSASGETQYF	TGTGCCAGCAGTTCTGCTAGCGGGGAGACCCAGTACTTC
17	TRBV4-1	TRBJ1-2	TRBD1	.	CASSRGTGASGRYGYTF	TGCGCCAGCAGCCGAGGGACAGGGGCCTCGGGTCGGTATGGCTACACCTTC
14	TRBV11-2	TRBJ2-2	TRBD1	.	CASSRRGQGGELFF	TGTGCCAGCAGCCGACGGGGACAGGGAGGGGAGCTGTTTTTT
15	TRBV11-2	TRBJ2-3	.	.	CASSPWGGGTDTQYF	TGTGCCAGCAGCCCCTGGGGCGGGGGCACAGATACGCAGTATTTT
15	TRBV6-2/TRBV6-3	TRBJ1-5	TRBD1	.	CASSPADRGRQPQHF	TGTGCCAGCAGCCCCGCCGACAGGGGGCGTCAGCCCCAGCATTTT
14	TRBV9	TRBJ2-7	TRBD1	.	CASSSTGSSYEQYF	TGTGCCAGCAGCTCGACAGGGTCCTCCTACGAGCAGTACTTC
12	TRBV5-1	TRBJ2-3	TRBD2	.	CASHSGTSALVF	TGCGCCAGCCATTCCGGGACTAGCGCGTTAGTTTTT
15	TRBV6-4	TRBJ2-3	.	.	CASSDSRAFTDTQYF	TGTGCCAGCAGTGACTCGAGGGCCTTCACAGATACGCAGTATTTT
15	TRBV7-6	TRBJ1-1	.	.	CASSLGPQGRAEAFF	TGTGCCAGCAGCTTAGGACCCCAGGGGAGGGCTGAAGCTTTCTTT
13	TRBV5-1	TRBJ1-2	.	.	CASSLYRNYGYTF	TGCGCCAGCAGCTTGTATAGAAACTATGGCTACACCTTC
16	TRBV4-3	TRBJ2-1	TRBD2	.	CASSQTPSGRRDEQFF	TGCGCCAGCAGCCAAACTCCTAGCGGGAGAAGGGATGAGCAGTTCTTC
14	TRBV5-4	TRBJ2-5	TRBD1	.	CASSFGQGQETQYF	TGTGCCAGCAGCTTCGGACAGGGCCAAGAGACCCAGTACTTC
13	TRBV5-1	TRBJ1-4	TRBD1	.	CASGLGTDEKLFF	TGCGCCAGCGGTCTCGGGACAGATGAAAAACTGTTTTTT
16	TRBV4-3	TRBJ2-3	.	few	CASSQGLVDGTDTQYF	TGCGCCAGCAGCCAAGGACTAGTCGACGGCACAGATACGCAGTATTTT
17	TRBV28	TRBJ1-5	TRBD1	.	CASSPPGTADSNQPQHF	TGTGCCAGCAGTCCGCCCGGGACAGCCGATAGCAATCAGCCCCAGCATTTT
19	TRBV6-1	TRBJ2-1	TRBD1	once	CASSDGGTGGGPRAGEQFF	TGTGCCAGCAGTGATGGAGGGACAGGGGGCGGCCCCAGGGCTGGTGAGCAGTTCTTC
14	TRBV28	TRBJ1-4	TRBD1	.	CASSPTGGGEKLFF	TGTGCCAGCAGCCCCACAGGGGGCGGTGAAAAACTGTTTTTT
16	TRBV7-6	TRBJ1-5	.	.	CASSLDGWQYLQPQHF	TGTGCCAGCAGCTTAGATGGCTGGCAATATCTTCAGCCCCAGCATTTT
15	TRBV19	TRBJ2-7	.	.	CASSIGATGRYEQYF	TGTGCCAGTAGTATTGGGGCGACAGGGAGGTACGAGCAGTACTTC
14	TRBV6-6	TRBJ2-2	.	once	CASSGRGATGELFF	TGTGCCAGCAGCGGACGGGGGGCCACCGGGGAGCTGTTTTTT
14	TRBV19	TRBJ1-6	TRBD1	.	CASSLTGGNSPLHF	TGTGCCAGTAGTCTCACAGGGGGAAATTCACCCCTCCACTTT
16	TRBV5-1	TRBJ2-1	TRBD2	.	CASSLESGTSRNEQFF	TGCGCCAGCAGCCTGGAGTCCGGGACTAGTAGGAATGAGCAGTTCTTC
14	TRBV10-3	TRBJ1-6	.	few	CAISLNEGNSPLHF	TGTGCCATCAGCCTCAATGAGGGAAATTCACCCCTCCACTTT
16	TRBV7-6	TRBJ1-3	TRBD1	.	CASSLGGQGAGNTIYF	TGTGCCAGCAGCTTAGGCGGACAGGGGGCTGGAAACACCATATATTTT
16	TRBV7-6	TRBJ1-6	.	many	CASSLLGADYNSPLHF	TGTGCCAGCAGCTTACTGGGGGCCGACTATAATTCACCCCTCCACTTT
13	TRBV7-3	TRBJ2-5	.	.	CASSFLTGETQYF	TGTGCCAGCAGCTTCCTGACGGGGGAGACCCAGTACTTC
13	TRBV7-3	TRBJ2-3	.	.	CASSFKGQDTQYF	TGTGCCAGCAGCTTCAAGGGGCAAGATACGCAGTATTTT
15	TRBV30	TRBJ1-3	.	.	CAWSVTSGTGNTIYF	TGTGCCTGGAGTGTAACATCAGGGACTGGAAACACCATATATTTT
12	TRBV28	TRBJ1-5	.	.	CASRESNQPQHF	TGTGCCAGCAGGGAGAGCAATCAGCCCCAGCATTTT
14	TRBV5-6	TRBJ2-7	.	.	CASSSLDRPYEQYF	TGTGCCAGCAGCTCCCTAGACAGGCCCTACGAGCAGTACTTC
16	TRBV9	TRBJ1-1	.	.	CASSVGLGAGNTEAFF	TGTGCCAGCAGCGTAGGTCTGGGGGCTGGAAACACTGAAGCTTTCTTT
15	TRBV12-5	TRBJ1-1	.	.	CASGLVLSRGAEAFF	TGTGCTAGTGGTTTGGTATTGTCTCGGGGGGCTGAAGCTTTCTTT
14	TRBV4-1	TRBJ1-2	.	once	CASSQEGAGYGYTF	TGCGCCAGCAGCCAAGAAGGCGCAGGCTATGGCTACACCTTC
15	TRBV18	TRBJ1-5	.	.	CASSPRGISNQPQHF	TGTGCCAGCTCACCACGGGGCATTAGCAATCAGCCCCAGCATTTT
17	TRBV3-1/TRBV3-2	TRBJ1-6	.	.	CASSPTGQSSYNSPLHF	TGTGCCAGCAGCCCGACAGGTCAGAGCTCCTATAATTCACCCCTCCACTTT
15	TRBV10-3	TRBJ1-2	TRBD1	once	CAISDLDRVDYGYTF	TGTGCCATCAGTGATCTGGACAGGGTCGACTATGGCTACACCTTC
15	TRBV2	TRBJ2-2	TRBD1	.	CASYGLDRGTGELFF	TGTGCCAGCTATGGCCTGGACAGGGGAACCGGGGAGCTGTTTTTT
13	TRBV12-3/TRBV12-4	TRBJ2-1	TRBD2	.	CASRPGGVREQFF	TGTGCCAGCAGGCCCGGGGGGGTCCGCGAGCAGTTCTTC
13	TRBV9	TRBJ1-1	.	.	CASSEGVGTEAFF	TGTGCCAGCAGCGAGGGGGTAGGGACTGAAGCTTTCTTT
13	TRBV19	TRBJ2-5	.	.	CASSISGARTQYF	TGTGCCAGTAGTATATCGGGAGCGCGGACCCAGTACTTC
16	TRBV11-3	TRBJ1-4	TRBD1	.	CASSPVSGGAGEKLFF	TGTGCCAGCAGCCCGGTATCAGGGGGCGCCGGAGAAAAACTGTTTTTT
12	TRBV6-5	TRBJ2-2	.	.	CASMRDTGELFF	TGTGCCAGCATGCGGGACACCGGGGAGCTGTTTTTT
15	TRBV21-1	TRBJ2-7	.	few	CASSRLQGTCYEQYF	TGTGCCAGCAGCAGGTTACAGGGGACTTGCTACGAGCAGTACTTC
18	TRBV4-3	TRBJ2-1	.	few	CASSQERWESLRAREQFF	TGCGCCAGCAGCCAAGAGAGGTGGGAGAGTCTGAGGGCTCGTGAGCAGTTCTTC
15	TRBV19	TRBJ1-2	.	.	CASSMTEVPYYGYTF	TGTGCCAGTAGTATGACAGAAGTTCCTTACTATGGCTACACCTTC
15	TRBV6-6	TRBJ1-2	TRBD1	once	CASSRSGQSVYGYTF	TGTGCCAGCAGTCGATCGGGACAGTCCGTCTATGGCTACACCTTC
15	TRBV4-1	TRBJ1-1	.	.	CASSQHDRLKTGAFF	TGCGCCAGCAGCCAACACGACAGGCTAAAGACTGGAGCTTTCTTT
21	TRBV7-8	TRBJ2-1	TRBD2	few	CASSLKEILIKRGNNYNEQFF	TGTGCCAGCAGCTTAAAAGAGATTTTAATAAAGCGGGGTAACAACTACAATGAGCAGTTCTTC
11	TRBV7-9	TRBJ1-1	.	.	CASSLVSEAFF	TGTGCCAGCAGCTTAGTCTCCGAAGCTTTCTTT
17	TRBV5-1	TRBJ1-6	.	.	CASSPGLVRSYNSPLHF	TGCGCCAGCAGCCCAGGGCTAGTTCGTTCCTATAATTCACCCCTCCACTTT
14	TRBV4-1	TRBJ1-3	.	.	CASSQRTAGNTIYF	TGCGCCAGCAGCCAACGGACAGCTGGAAACACCATATATTTT
15	TRBV11-3	TRBJ2-5	.	.	CASSLEGLPAETQYF	TGTGCCAGCAGCTTAGAAGGACTCCCCGCGGAGACCCAGTACTTC
12	TRBV2	TRBJ1-2	TRBD1	.	CASRQGAYGYTF	TGTGCCAGCAGACAGGGGGCGTATGGCTACACCTTC
14	TRBV28	TRBJ2-7	TRBD1	.	CASRGTVKGYEQYF	TGTGCCAGCAGGGGGACAGTTAAAGGTTACGAGCAGTACTTC